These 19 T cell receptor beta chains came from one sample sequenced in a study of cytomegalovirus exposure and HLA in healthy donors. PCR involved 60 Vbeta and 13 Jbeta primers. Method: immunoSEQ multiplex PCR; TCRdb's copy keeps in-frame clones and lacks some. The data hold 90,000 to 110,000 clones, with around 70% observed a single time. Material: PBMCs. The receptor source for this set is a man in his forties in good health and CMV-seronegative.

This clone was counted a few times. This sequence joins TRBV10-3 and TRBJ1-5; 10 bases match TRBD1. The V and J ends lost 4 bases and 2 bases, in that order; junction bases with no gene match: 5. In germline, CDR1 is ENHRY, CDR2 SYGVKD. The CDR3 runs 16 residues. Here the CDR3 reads CAISGGTGVGNQPQHF. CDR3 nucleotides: TGTGCCATCAGTGGTGGGACAGGGGTTGGCAATCAGCCCCAGCATTTT.

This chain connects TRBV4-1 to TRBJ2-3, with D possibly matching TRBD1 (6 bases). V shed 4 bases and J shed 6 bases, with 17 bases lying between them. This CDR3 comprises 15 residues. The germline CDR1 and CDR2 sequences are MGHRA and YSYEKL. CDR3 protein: CASSPTGIFGDTQYF. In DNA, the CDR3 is TGCGCCAGCAGCCCAACAGGGATCTTTGGGGATACGCAGTATTTT.

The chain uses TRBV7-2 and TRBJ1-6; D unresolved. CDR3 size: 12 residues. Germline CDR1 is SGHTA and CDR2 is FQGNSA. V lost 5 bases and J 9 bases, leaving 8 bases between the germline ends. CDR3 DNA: TGTGCCAGCAGCGAGAGGAGTTCACCCCTCCACTTT. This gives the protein CASSERSSPLHF.

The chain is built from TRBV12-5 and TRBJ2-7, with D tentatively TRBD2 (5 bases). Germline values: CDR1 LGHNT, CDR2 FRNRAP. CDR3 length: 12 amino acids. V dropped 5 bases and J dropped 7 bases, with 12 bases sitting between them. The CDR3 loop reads CASGDARGEQYF. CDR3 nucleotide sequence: TGTGCTAGTGGTGACGCCCGAGGGGAGCAGTACTTC.

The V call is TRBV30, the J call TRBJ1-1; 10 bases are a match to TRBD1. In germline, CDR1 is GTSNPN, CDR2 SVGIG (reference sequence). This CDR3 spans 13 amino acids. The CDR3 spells CASRQGAGTEAFF. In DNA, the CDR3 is TGTGCGAGCCGACAGGGGGCTGGCACTGAAGCTTTCTTT.

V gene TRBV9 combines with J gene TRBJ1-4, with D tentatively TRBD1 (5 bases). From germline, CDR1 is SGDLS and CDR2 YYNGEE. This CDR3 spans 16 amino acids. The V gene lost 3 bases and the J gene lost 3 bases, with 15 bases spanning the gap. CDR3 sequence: CASSAFWGGANEKLFF. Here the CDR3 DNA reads TGTGCCAGCAGCGCCTTTTGGGGGGGTGCTAATGAAAAACTGTTTTTT.

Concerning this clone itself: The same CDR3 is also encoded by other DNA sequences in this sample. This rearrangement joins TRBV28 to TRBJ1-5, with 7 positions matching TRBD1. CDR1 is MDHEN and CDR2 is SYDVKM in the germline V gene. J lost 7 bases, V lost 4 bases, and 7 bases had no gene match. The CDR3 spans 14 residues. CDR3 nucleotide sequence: TGTGCCAGCAGTTCTGACAGGGAAAGACAGCCCCAGCATTTT. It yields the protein CASSSDRERQPQHF.

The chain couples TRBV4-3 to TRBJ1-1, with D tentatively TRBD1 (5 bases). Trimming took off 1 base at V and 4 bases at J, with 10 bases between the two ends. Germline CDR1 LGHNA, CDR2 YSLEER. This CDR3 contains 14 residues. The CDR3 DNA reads TGCGCCAGCAGCCAAGGTCCGGGGGGCACTGAAGCTTTCTTT. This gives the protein CASSQGPGGTEAFF.

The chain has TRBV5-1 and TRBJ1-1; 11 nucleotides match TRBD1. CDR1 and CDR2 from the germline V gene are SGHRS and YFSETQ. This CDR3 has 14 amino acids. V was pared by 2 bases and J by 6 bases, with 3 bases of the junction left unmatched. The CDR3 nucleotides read TGCGCCAGCAGCTTTGGACAGGGGGCCTCTGAAGCTTTCTTT. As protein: CASSFGQGASEAFF.

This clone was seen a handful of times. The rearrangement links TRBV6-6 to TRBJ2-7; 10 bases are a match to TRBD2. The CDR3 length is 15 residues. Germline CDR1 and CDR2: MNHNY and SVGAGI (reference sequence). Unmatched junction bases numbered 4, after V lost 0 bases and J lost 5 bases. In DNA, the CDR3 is TGTGCCAGCAGTTACTCAGCGGGAGGGCCTCACGAGCAGTACTTC. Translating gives CASSYSAGGPHEQYF.

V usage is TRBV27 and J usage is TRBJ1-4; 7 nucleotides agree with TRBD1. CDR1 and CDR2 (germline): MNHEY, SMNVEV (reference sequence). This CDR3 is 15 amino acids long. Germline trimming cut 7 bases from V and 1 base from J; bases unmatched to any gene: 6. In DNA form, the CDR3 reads TGTGCCAGCAAAAACCCAGGGGGAACTAATGAAAAACTGTTTTTT. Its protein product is CASKNPGGTNEKLFF.

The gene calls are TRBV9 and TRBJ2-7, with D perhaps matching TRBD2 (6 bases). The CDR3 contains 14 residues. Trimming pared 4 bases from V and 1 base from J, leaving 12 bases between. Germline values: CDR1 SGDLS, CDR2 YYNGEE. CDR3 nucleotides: TGTGCCAGCAGCAAGGGACTCCAATCCTACGAGCAGTACTTC. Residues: CASSKGLQSYEQYF.

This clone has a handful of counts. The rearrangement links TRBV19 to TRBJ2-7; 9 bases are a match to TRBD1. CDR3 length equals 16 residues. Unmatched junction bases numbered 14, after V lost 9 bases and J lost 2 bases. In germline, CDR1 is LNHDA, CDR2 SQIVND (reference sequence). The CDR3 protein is CASAPGQGRITYEQYF. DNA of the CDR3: TGTGCCAGCGCCCCGGGACAGGGTAGAATTACCTACGAGCAGTACTTC.

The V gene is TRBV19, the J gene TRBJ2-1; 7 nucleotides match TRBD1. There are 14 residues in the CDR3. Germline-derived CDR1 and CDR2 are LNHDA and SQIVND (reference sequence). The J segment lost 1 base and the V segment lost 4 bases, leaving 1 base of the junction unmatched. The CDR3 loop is CASSRQGSYNEQFF. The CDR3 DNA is TGTGCCAGTAGTAGACAGGGTTCCTACAATGAGCAGTTCTTC.

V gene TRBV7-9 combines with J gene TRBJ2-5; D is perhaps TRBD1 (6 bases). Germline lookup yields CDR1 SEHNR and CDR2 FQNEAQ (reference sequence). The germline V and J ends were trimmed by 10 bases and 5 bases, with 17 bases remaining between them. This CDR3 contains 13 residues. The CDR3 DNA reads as TGTGCCATCCTACAGGGTGGCGGCGAGACCCAGTACTTC. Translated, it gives CAILQGGGETQYF.

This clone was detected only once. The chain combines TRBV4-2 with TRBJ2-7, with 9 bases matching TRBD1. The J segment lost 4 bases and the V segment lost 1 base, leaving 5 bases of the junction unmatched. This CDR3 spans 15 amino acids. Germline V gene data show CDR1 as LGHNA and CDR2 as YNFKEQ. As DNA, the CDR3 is TGTGCCAGCAGCCAAGCTAGGGACAGGGATTACGAGCAGTACTTC. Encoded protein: CASSQARDRDYEQYF.

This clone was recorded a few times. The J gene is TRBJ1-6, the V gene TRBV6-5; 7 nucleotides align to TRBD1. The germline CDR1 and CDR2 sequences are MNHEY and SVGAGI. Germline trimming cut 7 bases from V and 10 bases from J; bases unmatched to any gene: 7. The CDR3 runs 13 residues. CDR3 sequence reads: CASKTIRGSPLHF. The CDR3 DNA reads TGTGCCAGCAAAACTATCAGGGGGTCACCCCTCCACTTT.

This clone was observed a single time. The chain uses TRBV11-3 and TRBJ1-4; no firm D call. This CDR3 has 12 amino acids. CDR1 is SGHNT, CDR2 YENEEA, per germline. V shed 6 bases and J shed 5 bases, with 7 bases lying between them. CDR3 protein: CASSSMNEKLFF. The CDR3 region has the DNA TGTGCCAGCAGTTCAATGAATGAAAAACTGTTTTTT. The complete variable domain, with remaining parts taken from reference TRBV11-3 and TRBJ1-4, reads EAGVVQSPRYKIIEKKQPVAFWCNPISGHNTLYWYLQNLGQGPELLIRYENEEAVDDSQLPKDRFSAERLKGVDSTLKIQPAELGDSAVYLCASSSMNEKLFFGSGTQLSVL.

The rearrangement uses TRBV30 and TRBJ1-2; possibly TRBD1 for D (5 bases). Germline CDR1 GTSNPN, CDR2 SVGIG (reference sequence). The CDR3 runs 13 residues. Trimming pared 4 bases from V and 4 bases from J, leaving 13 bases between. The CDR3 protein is CAWIPDRGYGYTF. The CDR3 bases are TGTGCCTGGATCCCCGACAGAGGCTATGGCTACACCTTC. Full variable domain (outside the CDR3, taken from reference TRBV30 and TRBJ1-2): SQTIHQWPATLVQPVGSPLSLECTVEGTSNPNLYWYRQAAGRGLQLLFYSVGIGQISSEVPQNLSASRPQDRQFILSSKKLLLSDSGFYLCAWIPDRGYGYTFGSGTRLTVV.